This is a list of T cell receptor beta chains from one sample in a study of T cells in Graves' hyperthyroidism and ophthalmopathy. TCRdb re-derived calls from the multiplex PCR reads in MiXCR, one entry per CDR3 protein. The table records about 200,000 distinct CDR3 sequences, around 17% of them present only once. The sequencing input was blood. The receptors derive from a man aged 40-49 years with Graves' hyperthyroidism. CDR3s include the opening cysteine and the closing phenylalanine or tryptophan. A D gene is named only where the DNA matches it firmly. Rows give clone size only sometimes, using once, few, many, or a class for an expanded clone.

j_gene: TRBJ2-3
v_gene: TRBV7-3
abundance: NA
d_gene: TRBD2
CDR3nt: TGTGCCAGCTCCCCAACTAGCGGGGGGGCACGGTTCACAGATACGCAGTATTTT
CDR3aa: CASSPTSGGARFTDTQYF

j_gene: TRBJ2-2
v_gene: TRBV10-2
abundance: NA
d_gene: NA
CDR3nt: TGCGCCAGCAGTGGACAGTTTTCCGCGAACACCGGGGAGCTGTTTTTT
CDR3aa: CASSGQFSANTGELFF

j_gene: TRBJ2-7
v_gene: TRBV7-8
abundance: many
d_gene: TRBD1
CDR3nt: TGTGCCAGCAGCGACGACAGGGGGCACTACGAGCAGTACTTC
CDR3aa: CASSDDRGHYEQYF

j_gene: TRBJ1-2
v_gene: TRBV6-1
abundance: many
d_gene: TRBD1
CDR3nt: TGTGCCAGCAGGACAGGGGTGTTCTTCGGCTACACCTTC
CDR3aa: CASRTGVFFGYTF

j_gene: TRBJ1-1
v_gene: TRBV2
abundance: many
d_gene: NA
CDR3nt: TGTGCCAGCAATCTAGACAGCCCCAAGAACACTGAAGCTTTCTTT
CDR3aa: CASNLDSPKNTEAFF

j_gene: TRBJ2-1
v_gene: TRBV7-3
abundance: few
d_gene: TRBD2
CDR3nt: TGTGCCAGCAGCCGACTAGCGGGGGGGCCCTACAATGAGCAGTTCTTC
CDR3aa: CASSRLAGGPYNEQFF

j_gene: TRBJ1-1
v_gene: TRBV7-8
abundance: many
d_gene: NA
CDR3nt: TGTGCCAGCAGCCGGGACACTGAAGCTTTCTTT
CDR3aa: CASSRDTEAFF

j_gene: TRBJ1-5
v_gene: TRBV20-1
abundance: many
d_gene: NA
CDR3nt: TGCAGTGCCGTTAAACAGGGTTTTGAGCAGCCCCAGCATTTT
CDR3aa: CSAVKQGFEQPQHF

j_gene: TRBJ2-1
v_gene: TRBV20-1
abundance: many
d_gene: TRBD2
CDR3nt: TGCAGGGCACCGGGACTAGCGGGGCGTTTCTCCTACAATGAGCAGTTCTTC
CDR3aa: CRAPGLAGRFSYNEQFF

j_gene: TRBJ1-1
v_gene: TRBV30
abundance: NA
d_gene: NA
CDR3nt: TGTGCCTGGAGTGTACGCCTTGACCTAGCTGAAGCTTTCTTT
CDR3aa: CAWSVRLDLAEAFF

j_gene: TRBJ2-1
v_gene: TRBV11-2
abundance: many
d_gene: TRBD2
CDR3nt: TGTGCCAGCAGCCGAGTACGCGGGGGTCGGGGTGAGCAGTTCTTC
CDR3aa: CASSRVRGGRGEQFF

j_gene: TRBJ2-7
v_gene: TRBV6-2/TRBV6-3
abundance: NA
d_gene: TRBD1
CDR3nt: TGTGCCAGCAGCCGACAGGGTTCCGACGAGCAGTACTTC
CDR3aa: CASSRQGSDEQYF

j_gene: TRBJ1-1
v_gene: TRBV11-1
abundance: many
d_gene: NA
CDR3nt: TGTGCCAGCAGCTTGAAGGGTAGGGGCACTGAAGCTTTCTTT
CDR3aa: CASSLKGRGTEAFF

j_gene: TRBJ2-3
v_gene: TRBV4-3
abundance: few
d_gene: NA
CDR3nt: TGCGCCAGCAGCCAAGTTGTCGGGGCCGATACGCAGTATTTT
CDR3aa: CASSQVVGADTQYF

j_gene: TRBJ1-5
v_gene: TRBV5-6
abundance: NA
d_gene: NA
CDR3nt: TGTGCCAGCAGCTTGGCAACTAGCAATCAGCCCCAGCATTTT
CDR3aa: CASSLATSNQPQHF

j_gene: TRBJ2-3
v_gene: TRBV5-1
abundance: few
d_gene: TRBD2
CDR3nt: TGCGCCAGCAGCCAGGGACTAGCGGGGTCATCAGATACGCAGTATTTT
CDR3aa: CASSQGLAGSSDTQYF

j_gene: TRBJ2-7
v_gene: TRBV5-1
abundance: NA
d_gene: TRBD1
CDR3nt: TGCGCCAGCAGCTTAACAAGGGGACAGGGCTACGAGCAGTACTTC
CDR3aa: CASSLTRGQGYEQYF

j_gene: TRBJ1-2
v_gene: TRBV11-2
abundance: NA
d_gene: NA
CDR3nt: TGTGCCAGCAGCTGGGGGGATCGGAGGGATGGCTACACCTTC
CDR3aa: CASSWGDRRDGYTF

j_gene: TRBJ1-6
v_gene: TRBV28
abundance: many
d_gene: TRBD1
CDR3nt: TGTGCCAGCAGTGACCCGGGACAGGGTAGATATTCACCCCTCCACTTT
CDR3aa: CASSDPGQGRYSPLHF

j_gene: TRBJ1-2
v_gene: TRBV12-3/TRBV12-4
abundance: many
d_gene: TRBD1
CDR3nt: TGTGCCAGCAGTCCCCCAGGGGGCGGGGGCTACACCTTC
CDR3aa: CASSPPGGGGYTF

j_gene: TRBJ1-2
v_gene: TRBV7-8
abundance: many
d_gene: NA
CDR3nt: TGTGCCAGCAGCGCCGGACAGCTAAGCCGGGGCTACACCTTC
CDR3aa: CASSAGQLSRGYTF

j_gene: TRBJ2-7
v_gene: TRBV10-3
abundance: many
d_gene: TRBD1
CDR3nt: TGTGCCATCAGTGGATCACTTGGACAGGGGACCTACGAGCAGTACTTC
CDR3aa: CAISGSLGQGTYEQYF

j_gene: TRBJ2-7
v_gene: TRBV5-1
abundance: NA
d_gene: NA
CDR3nt: TGCGCCAGCAGCTTGGGGGGGGGACAAGCCTCCTACGAGCAGTACTTC
CDR3aa: CASSLGGGQASYEQYF

j_gene: TRBJ2-5
v_gene: TRBV7-9
abundance: many
d_gene: TRBD1
CDR3nt: TGTGCCAGCAGCGTCGGAACAGGGGGACGGGAGACCCAGTACTTC
CDR3aa: CASSVGTGGRETQYF

j_gene: TRBJ1-2
v_gene: TRBV3-1
abundance: many
d_gene: TRBD1
CDR3nt: TGTGCCAGCAGCCGTAAGACAGGGTATGGCTACACCTTC
CDR3aa: CASSRKTGYGYTF

j_gene: TRBJ2-1
v_gene: TRBV18
abundance: many
d_gene: NA
CDR3nt: TGTGCCAGCTCACCGGACAATGAGCAGTTCTTC
CDR3aa: CASSPDNEQFF

j_gene: TRBJ2-1
v_gene: TRBV19
abundance: NA
d_gene: TRBD1
CDR3nt: TGTGCCAGTAGTATAATGGACAGGGGGAGCGGAAAGTTCTTC
CDR3aa: CASSIMDRGSGKFF

j_gene: TRBJ1-1
v_gene: TRBV11-2
abundance: NA
d_gene: NA
CDR3nt: TGTGCCAGCAGGTTAGAGGCAGGTTCGGACACTGAAGCTTTCTTT
CDR3aa: CASRLEAGSDTEAFF

j_gene: TRBJ2-7
v_gene: TRBV2
abundance: many
d_gene: TRBD1
CDR3nt: TGTGCCAGCAGCATAGACAGGGAAAGATCCTACGAGCAGTACTTC
CDR3aa: CASSIDRERSYEQYF

j_gene: TRBJ2-7
v_gene: TRBV28
abundance: many
d_gene: NA
CDR3nt: TGTGCCAGCGTAGACACTACCTACGAGCAGTACTTC
CDR3aa: CASVDTTYEQYF

j_gene: TRBJ2-7
v_gene: TRBV2
abundance: many
d_gene: NA
CDR3nt: TGTGCCAGCCGCAACCGGGGATACGAGCAGTACTTC
CDR3aa: CASRNRGYEQYF

j_gene: TRBJ2-7
v_gene: TRBV15
abundance: NA
d_gene: TRBD1
CDR3nt: TGTGCCACCAGCAGAGACACGGGACAGGGGGATCAGTACTTC
CDR3aa: CATSRDTGQGDQYF

j_gene: TRBJ1-1
v_gene: TRBV20-1
abundance: many
d_gene: NA
CDR3nt: TGCAGTGTACCCGGCGGTGGCACTGAAGCTTTCTTT
CDR3aa: CSVPGGGTEAFF

j_gene: TRBJ1-5
v_gene: TRBV2
abundance: many
d_gene: NA
CDR3nt: TGTGCCAGCACCACCGGGGGGATCAATCAGCCCCAGCATTTT
CDR3aa: CASTTGGINQPQHF

j_gene: TRBJ2-1
v_gene: TRBV5-5
abundance: many
d_gene: NA
CDR3nt: TGTGCCAGCAGCTTGAAGGGTCTAGCGACGGGGTATGAGCAGTTCTTC
CDR3aa: CASSLKGLATGYEQFF